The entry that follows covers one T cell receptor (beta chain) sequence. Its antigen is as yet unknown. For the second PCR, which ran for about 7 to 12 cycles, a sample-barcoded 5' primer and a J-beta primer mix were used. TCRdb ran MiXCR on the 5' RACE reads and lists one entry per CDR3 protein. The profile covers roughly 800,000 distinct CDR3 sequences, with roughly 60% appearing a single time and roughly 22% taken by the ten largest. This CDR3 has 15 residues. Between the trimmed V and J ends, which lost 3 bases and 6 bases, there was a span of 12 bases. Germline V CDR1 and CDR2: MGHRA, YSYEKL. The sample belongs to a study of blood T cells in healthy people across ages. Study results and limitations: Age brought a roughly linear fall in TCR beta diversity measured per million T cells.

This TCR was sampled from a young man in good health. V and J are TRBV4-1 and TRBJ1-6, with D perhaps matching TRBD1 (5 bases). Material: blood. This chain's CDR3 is CASSQTRGSNSPLHF. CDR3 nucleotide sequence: TGCGCCAGCAGCCAGACGAGGGGCTCTAATTCACCCCTCCACTTT.